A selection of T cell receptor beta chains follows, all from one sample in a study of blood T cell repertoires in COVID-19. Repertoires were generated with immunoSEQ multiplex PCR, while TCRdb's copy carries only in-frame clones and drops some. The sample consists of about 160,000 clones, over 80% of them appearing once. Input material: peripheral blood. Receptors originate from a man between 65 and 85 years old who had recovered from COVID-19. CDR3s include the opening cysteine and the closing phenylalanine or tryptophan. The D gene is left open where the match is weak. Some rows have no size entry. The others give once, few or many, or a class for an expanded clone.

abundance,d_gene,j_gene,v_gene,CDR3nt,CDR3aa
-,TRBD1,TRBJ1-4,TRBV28,TGTGCCAGCAGCCCGGACAGGGGGCACGAAAAACTGTTTTTT,CASSPDRGHEKLFF
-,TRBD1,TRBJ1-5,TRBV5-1,TGCGCCAGCAGCATGGGGACAGGGGACAATCAGCCCCAGCATTTT,CASSMGTGDNQPQHF
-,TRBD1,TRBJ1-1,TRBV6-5,TGTGCCAGCACCCCAGCTGGACAGGGGCAAACTGAAGCTTTCTTT,CASTPAGQGQTEAFF
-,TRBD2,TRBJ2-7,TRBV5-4,TGTGCCAGCAGCTTGGCTTTCGGGAGGGGCAAGACCTACGAGCAGTACTTC,CASSLAFGRGKTYEQYF
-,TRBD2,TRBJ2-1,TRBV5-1,TGCGCCAGCAGCGAGGGTGCGACTAGCGGGGGGGTTACGAGCTACAATGAGCAGTTCTTC,CASSEGATSGGVTSYNEQFF
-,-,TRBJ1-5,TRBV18,TGTGCCAGCTCGCGGGGAGAGGGCCTGCCCCAGCATTTT,CASSRGEGLPQHF
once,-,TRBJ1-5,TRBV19,TGTGCCAGTAGCCTGGACAGCCCCCGAGGCAATCAGCCCCAGCATTTT,CASSLDSPRGNQPQHF
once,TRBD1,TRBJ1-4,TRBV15,TGTGCCACCAGCAGAGATGGTCAAGGGGGCATTGAAAAACTGTTTTTT,CATSRDGQGGIEKLFF
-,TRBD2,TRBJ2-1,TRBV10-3,TGTGCCATCAGCCGGCCTTCAGGGGTGCTAGCGGGAGATTACAATGAGCAGTTCTTC,CAISRPSGVLAGDYNEQFF
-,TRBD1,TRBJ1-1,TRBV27,TGTGCCAGCAGTTCAACAGGGGGTAAGGACACTGAAGCTTTCTTT,CASSSTGGKDTEAFF
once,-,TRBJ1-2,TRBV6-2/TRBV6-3,TGTGCCAGCAGCCCCTCGGGGATGAGTAACTATGGCTACACCTTC,CASSPSGMSNYGYTF
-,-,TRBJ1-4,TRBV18,TGTGCCAGCTCACCACCTTCCACAGGGAGTCGTGAAAAACTGTTTTTT,CASSPPSTGSREKLFF
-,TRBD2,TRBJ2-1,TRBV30,TGTGCCTGGAGTGTAATAGCGGGAGGAAATGAGCAGTTCTTC,CAWSVIAGGNEQFF
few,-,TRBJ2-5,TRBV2,TGTGCCAGCACGAGGAGGACTCAAGAGACCCAGTACTTC,CASTRRTQETQYF
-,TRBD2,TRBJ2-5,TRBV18,TGTGCCAGCTCACCAGGTCTAGCGGGAGTTCGAGAGACCCAGTACTTC,CASSPGLAGVRETQYF
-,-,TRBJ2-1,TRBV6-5,TGTGCCGGAGGACTCACCTACAATGAGCAGTTCTTC,CAGGLTYNEQFF